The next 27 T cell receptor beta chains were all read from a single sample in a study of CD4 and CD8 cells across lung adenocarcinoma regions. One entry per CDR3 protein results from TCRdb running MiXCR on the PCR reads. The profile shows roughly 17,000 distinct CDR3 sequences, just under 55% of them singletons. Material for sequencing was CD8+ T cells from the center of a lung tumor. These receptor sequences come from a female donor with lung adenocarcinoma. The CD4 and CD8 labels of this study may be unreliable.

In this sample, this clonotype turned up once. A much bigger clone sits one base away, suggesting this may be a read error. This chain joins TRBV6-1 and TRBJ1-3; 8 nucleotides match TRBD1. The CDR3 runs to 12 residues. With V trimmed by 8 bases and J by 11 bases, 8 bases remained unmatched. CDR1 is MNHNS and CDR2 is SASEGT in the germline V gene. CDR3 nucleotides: TGTGCCAGCGCCGGACAGGGAGGCGCCATATATTTT. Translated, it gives CASAGQGGAIYF.

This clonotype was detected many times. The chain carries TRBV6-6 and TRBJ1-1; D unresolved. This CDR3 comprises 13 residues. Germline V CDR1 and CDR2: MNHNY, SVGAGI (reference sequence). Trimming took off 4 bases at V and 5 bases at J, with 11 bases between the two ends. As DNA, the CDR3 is TGTGCCAGCAGTTTCCTCAGTGTGACTGAAGCTTTCTTT. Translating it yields CASSFLSVTEAFF.

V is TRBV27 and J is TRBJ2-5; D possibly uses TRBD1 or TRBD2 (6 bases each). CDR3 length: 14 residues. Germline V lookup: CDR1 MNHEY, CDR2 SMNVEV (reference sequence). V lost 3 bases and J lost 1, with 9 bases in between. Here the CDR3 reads CASSFGGPQETQYF. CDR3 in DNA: TGTGCCAGCAGTTTTGGGGGGCCCCAAGAGACCCAGTACTTC.

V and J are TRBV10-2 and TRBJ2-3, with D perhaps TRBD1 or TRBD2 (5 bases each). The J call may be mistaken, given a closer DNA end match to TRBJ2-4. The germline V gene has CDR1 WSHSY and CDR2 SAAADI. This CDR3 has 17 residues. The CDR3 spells CASSEPPGRWTEDTQYF. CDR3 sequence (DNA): TGCGCCAGCAGTGAGCCGCCGGGGCGGTGGACCGAAGATACTCAGTACTTC.

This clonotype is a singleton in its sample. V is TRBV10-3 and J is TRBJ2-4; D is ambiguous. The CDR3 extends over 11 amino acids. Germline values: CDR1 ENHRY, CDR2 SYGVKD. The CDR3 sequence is CGRRPVDIQYF. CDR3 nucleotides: TGTGGCCGCCGCCCGGTAGATATTCAGTACTTC.

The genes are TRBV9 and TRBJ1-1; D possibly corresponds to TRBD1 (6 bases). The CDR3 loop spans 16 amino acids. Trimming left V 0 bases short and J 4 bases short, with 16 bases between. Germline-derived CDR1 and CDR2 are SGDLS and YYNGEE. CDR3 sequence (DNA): TGTGCCAGCAGCGTAGCGCCGGCAGGGGCTCTCACTGAAGCTTTCTTT. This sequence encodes CASSVAPAGALTEAFF. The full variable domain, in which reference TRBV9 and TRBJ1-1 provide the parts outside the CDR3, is DSGVTQTPKHLITATGQRVTLRCSPRSGDLSVYWYQQSLDQGLQFLIQYYNGEERAKGNILERFSAQQFPDLHSELNLSSLELGDSALYFCASSVAPAGALTEAFFGQGTRLTVV.

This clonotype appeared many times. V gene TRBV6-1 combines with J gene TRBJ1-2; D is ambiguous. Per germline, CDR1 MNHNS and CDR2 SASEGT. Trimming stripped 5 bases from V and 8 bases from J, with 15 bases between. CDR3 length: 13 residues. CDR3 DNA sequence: TGTGCCAGCAGTCCTATGGGCGCGGGGGGCTACACCTTC. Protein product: CASSPMGAGGYTF.

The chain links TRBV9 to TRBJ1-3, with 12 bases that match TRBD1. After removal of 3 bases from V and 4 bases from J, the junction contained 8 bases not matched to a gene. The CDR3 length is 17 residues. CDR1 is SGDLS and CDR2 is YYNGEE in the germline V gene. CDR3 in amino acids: CASSATVGQGAGNTIYF. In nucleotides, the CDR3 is TGTGCCAGCAGCGCTACCGTGGGACAGGGGGCCGGAAACACCATATATTTT. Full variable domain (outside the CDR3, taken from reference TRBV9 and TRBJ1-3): DSGVTQTPKHLITATGQRVTLRCSPRSGDLSVYWYQQSLDQGLQFLIQYYNGEERAKGNILERFSAQQFPDLHSELNLSSLELGDSALYFCASSATVGQGAGNTIYFGEGSWLTVV.

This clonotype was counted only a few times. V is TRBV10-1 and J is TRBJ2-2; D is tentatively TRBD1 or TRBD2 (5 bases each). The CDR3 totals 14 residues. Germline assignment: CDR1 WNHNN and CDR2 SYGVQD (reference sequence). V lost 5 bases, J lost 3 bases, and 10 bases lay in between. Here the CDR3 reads CASSPLGDTGELFF. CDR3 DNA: TGCGCCAGCAGTCCTCTGGGGGACACCGGGGAGCTGTTTTTT.

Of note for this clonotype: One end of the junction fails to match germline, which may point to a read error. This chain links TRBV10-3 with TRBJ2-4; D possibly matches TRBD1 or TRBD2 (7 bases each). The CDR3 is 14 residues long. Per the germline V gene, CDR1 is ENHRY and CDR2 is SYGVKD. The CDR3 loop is CASQGGGRENSQDF. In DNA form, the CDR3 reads TGTGCCAGTCAGGGGGGGGGGAGGGAAAACAGTCAGGACTTC.

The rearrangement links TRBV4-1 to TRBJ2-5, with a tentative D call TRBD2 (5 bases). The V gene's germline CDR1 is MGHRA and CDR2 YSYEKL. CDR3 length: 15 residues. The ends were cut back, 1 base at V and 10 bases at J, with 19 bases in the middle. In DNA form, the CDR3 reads TGCGCCAGCAGCCAAGGTGGTCTAGCCAAAGACATCCAGTACTTC. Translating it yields CASSQGGLAKDIQYF.

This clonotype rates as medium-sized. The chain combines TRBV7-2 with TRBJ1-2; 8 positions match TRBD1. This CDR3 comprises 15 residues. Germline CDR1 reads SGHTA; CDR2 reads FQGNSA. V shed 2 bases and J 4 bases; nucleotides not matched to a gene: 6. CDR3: CASSLSGGASYGYTF. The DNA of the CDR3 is TGTGCCAGCAGCTTATCAGGGGGCGCTTCCTATGGCTACACCTTC.

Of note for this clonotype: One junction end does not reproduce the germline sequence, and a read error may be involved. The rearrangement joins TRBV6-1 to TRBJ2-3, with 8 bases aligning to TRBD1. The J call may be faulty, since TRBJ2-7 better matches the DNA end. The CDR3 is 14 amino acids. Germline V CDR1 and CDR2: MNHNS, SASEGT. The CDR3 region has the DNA TGTGGCAGCAGGGGGCTGTGTGCCACAGATATGCAGTACTTC. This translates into CGSRGLCATDMQYF.

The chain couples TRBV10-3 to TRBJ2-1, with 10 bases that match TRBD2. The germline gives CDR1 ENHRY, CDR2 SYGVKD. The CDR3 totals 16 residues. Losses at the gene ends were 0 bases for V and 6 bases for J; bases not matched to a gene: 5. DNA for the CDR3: TGTGCCATCAGTGAGTCCCTGACTAGCGGGTCCAATGAGCAGTTCTTC. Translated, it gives CAISESLTSGSNEQFF.

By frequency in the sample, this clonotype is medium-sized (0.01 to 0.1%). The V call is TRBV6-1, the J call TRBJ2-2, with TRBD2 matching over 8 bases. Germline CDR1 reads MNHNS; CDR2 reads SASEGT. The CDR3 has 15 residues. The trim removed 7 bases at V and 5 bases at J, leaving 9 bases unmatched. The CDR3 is CASTGGGLGTGELFF. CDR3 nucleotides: TGTGCCAGCACGGGGGGGGGCCTGGGGACCGGGGAGCTGTTTTTT.

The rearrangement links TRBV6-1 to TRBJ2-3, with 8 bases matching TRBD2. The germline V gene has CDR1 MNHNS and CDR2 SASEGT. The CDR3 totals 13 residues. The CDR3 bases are TGTGCGGTGTTGCGGGAGGTAACAGATACGCAGTATTTT. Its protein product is CAVLREVTDTQYF.

CDR3 in DNA: TGTGCCAGCAGTCCGCGAGGGGGGGCCAACGTCCTGACTTTC. Protein: CASSPRGGANVLTF. The chain employs TRBV25-1 and TRBJ2-6; a weak D match, TRBD2 (5 bases). Germline lookup yields CDR1 MGHDK and CDR2 SYGVNS. The CDR3 runs to 14 residues. V was cut by 5 bases and J by 4 bases, with 9 bases left in between.

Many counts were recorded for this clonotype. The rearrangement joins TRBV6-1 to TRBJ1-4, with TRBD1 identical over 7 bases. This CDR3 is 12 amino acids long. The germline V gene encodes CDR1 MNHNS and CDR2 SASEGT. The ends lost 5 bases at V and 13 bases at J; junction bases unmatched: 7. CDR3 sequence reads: CASSPSTGLLFF. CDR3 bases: TGTGCCAGCAGTCCATCGACAGGGTTACTGTTTTTT.

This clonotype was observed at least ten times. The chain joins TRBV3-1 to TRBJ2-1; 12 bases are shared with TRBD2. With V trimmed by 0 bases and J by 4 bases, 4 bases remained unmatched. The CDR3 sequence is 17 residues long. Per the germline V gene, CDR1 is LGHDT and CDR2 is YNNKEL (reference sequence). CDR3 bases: TGTGCCAGCAGCCAAGATCCGACTAGCGGGGGTTACAATGAGCAGTTCTTC. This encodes CASSQDPTSGGYNEQFF.

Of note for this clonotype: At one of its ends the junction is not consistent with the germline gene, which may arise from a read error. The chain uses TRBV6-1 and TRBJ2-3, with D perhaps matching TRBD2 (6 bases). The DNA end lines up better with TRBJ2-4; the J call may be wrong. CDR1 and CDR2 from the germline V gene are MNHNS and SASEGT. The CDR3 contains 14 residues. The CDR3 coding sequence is TGCGGCAGCTCGGGGGAGATAGCCGGAAACACTCAGTACTTC. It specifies CGSSGEIAGNTQYF.

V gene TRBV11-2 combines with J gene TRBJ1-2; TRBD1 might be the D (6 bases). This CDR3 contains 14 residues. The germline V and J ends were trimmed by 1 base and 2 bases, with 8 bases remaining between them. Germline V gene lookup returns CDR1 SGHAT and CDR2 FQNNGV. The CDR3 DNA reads TGTGCCAGCAGCTTAGCAGGGGAGAACTATGGCTACACCTTC. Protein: CASSLAGENYGYTF.

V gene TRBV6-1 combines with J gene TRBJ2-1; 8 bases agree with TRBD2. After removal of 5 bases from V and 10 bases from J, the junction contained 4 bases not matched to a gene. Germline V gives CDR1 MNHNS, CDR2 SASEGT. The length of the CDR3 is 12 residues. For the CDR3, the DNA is TGTGCCAGCAGTCAGACTAGCGCGGAGCAGTTCTTC. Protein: CASSQTSAEQFF.

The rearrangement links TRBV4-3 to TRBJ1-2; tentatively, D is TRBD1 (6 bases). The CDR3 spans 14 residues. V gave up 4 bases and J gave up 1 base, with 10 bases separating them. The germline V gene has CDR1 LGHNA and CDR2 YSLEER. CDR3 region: CASSPRQVNYGYTF. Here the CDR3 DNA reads TGCGCCAGCAGCCCCCGACAGGTTAACTATGGCTACACCTTC.

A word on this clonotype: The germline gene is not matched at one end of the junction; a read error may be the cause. The CDR3 DNA is TGCCGCGGCACGGGGGCGGGGGCCAAAGACATGCAGTATTTT. It translates to CRGTGAGAKDMQYF. V gene TRBV6-1 combines with J gene TRBJ2-4; D possibly corresponds to TRBD2 (7 bases). The J call is uncertain, as TRBJ2-3 better fits the DNA end. The CDR3 length is 14 residues. From germline, CDR1 is MNHNS and CDR2 SASEGT.

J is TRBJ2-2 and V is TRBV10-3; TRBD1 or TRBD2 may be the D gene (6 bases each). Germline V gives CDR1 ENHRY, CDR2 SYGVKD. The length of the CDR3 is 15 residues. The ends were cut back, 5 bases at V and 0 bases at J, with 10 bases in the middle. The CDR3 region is CAISRGDANTGELFF. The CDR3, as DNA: TGTGCCATCAGTAGGGGGGACGCGAACACCGGGGAGCTGTTTTTT.

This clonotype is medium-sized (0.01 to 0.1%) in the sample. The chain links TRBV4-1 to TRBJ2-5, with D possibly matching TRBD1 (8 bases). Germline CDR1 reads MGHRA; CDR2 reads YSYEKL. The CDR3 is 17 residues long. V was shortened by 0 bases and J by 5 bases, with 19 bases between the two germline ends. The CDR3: CASSQEAGAGGEETQYF. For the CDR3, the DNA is TGCGCCAGCAGCCAAGAGGCGGGGGCAGGGGGCGAGGAGACCCAGTACTTC.

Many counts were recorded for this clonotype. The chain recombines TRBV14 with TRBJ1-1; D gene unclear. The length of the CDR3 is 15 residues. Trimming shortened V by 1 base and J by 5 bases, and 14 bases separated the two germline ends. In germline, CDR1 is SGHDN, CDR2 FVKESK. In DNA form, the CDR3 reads TGTGCCAGCAGCCAAGTAAGGCGGGTAGGAACTGAAGCTTTCTTT. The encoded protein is CASSQVRRVGTEAFF.